The 29 T cell receptor beta chains given below trace back to one sample, sequenced in a study of cytomegalovirus exposure and HLA in healthy donors. The PCR contained 60 Vbeta and 13 Jbeta primers. Clones were read by immunoSEQ multiplex PCR, and TCRdb kept only the in-frame ones, dropping some. The data show about 210,000 clones, and the top ten clones hold roughly 0.98%. Source material: PBMCs. The receptors shown here come from a young woman in good health and CMV-seropositive.

V and J are TRBV7-8 and TRBJ1-2; D ambiguous. The CDR3 consists of 14 residues. Per germline, CDR1 SGHVS and CDR2 FQNEAQ. Trimming removed 2 bases at V and 4 bases at J, with 11 bases between. Here the CDR3 DNA reads TGTGCCAGCAGCTTACAAGGCGGGTTCTATGGCTACACCTTC. Translating it yields CASSLQGGFYGYTF.

The V gene is TRBV29-1, the J gene TRBJ2-3, with 7 bases aligning to TRBD1. Per the germline V gene, CDR1 is SQVTM and CDR2 is ANQGSEA. Germline trimming cut 4 bases from V and 5 bases from J; bases unmatched to any gene: 3. CDR3 length equals 12 residues. The CDR3 loop is CSVGRDRDTQYF. Written as DNA, the CDR3 is TGCAGCGTTGGAAGGGACAGAGATACGCAGTATTTT.

The chain carries TRBV5-1 and TRBJ2-3; the match to TRBD2 covers 12 bases. V lost 2 bases to trimming and J lost 4 bases; unmatched junction nucleotides: 11. This CDR3 comprises 18 residues. Germline CDR1 is SGHRS and CDR2 is YFSETQ. The CDR3 reads CASSFWASSGGGADTQYF. In DNA, the CDR3 is TGCGCCAGCAGCTTTTGGGCGTCTAGCGGGGGGGGAGCAGATACGCAGTATTTT.

The chain links TRBV13 to TRBJ2-7; D is unresolved. This CDR3 region has 13 residues. With 4 bases removed from V and 7 bases from J, the gap between germline ends came to 14 bases. The germline V gene has CDR1 PRHDT and CDR2 FYEKMQ (reference sequence). The CDR3 spells CASSSRELWEQYF. DNA of the CDR3: TGTGCCAGCAGCTCCCGAGAGTTGTGGGAGCAGTACTTC.

The chain links TRBV27 to TRBJ1-3; 7 nucleotides match TRBD1. CDR1 is MNHEY, CDR2 SMNVEV, per germline (reference sequence). This CDR3 is 14 amino acids long. Trimming at V came to 7 bases and at J to 0 bases, leaving 3 bases not matched to a gene. CDR3 in DNA: TGTGCCAGCAAACGGGACAGCTCTGGAAACACCATATATTTT. This codes for CASKRDSSGNTIYF.

As regards this clone: Compared with germline, one end of the junction differs, possibly owing to a read error. The J gene is TRBJ2-1, the V gene TRBV7-2, with 9 bases fitting TRBD2. This CDR3 contains 14 residues. Germline values: CDR1 SGHTA, CDR2 FQGNSA. The CDR3 region has the DNA TGTGCCTGCAGCCAAAGGCGGGAGGGGGGTGAGCAGTTCTTC. Protein product: CACSQRREGGEQFF. Looking up the rest from reference TRBV7-2 and TRBJ2-1 gives the full variable domain: GAGVSQSPSNKVTEKGKDVELRCDPISGHTALYWYRQSLGQGLEFLIYFQGNSAPDKSGLPSDRFSAERTGGSVSTLTIQRTQQEDSAVYLCACSQRREGGEQFFGPGTRLTVL.

The genes are TRBV28 and TRBJ1-5; D ambiguous. V was cut by 4 bases and J by 6 bases, with 25 bases left in between. Germline assignment: CDR1 MDHEN and CDR2 SYDVKM. CDR3 length: 18 amino acids. In nucleotides, the CDR3 is TGTGCCAGCAGTTCGCGGTATAGGGAGGAAACCAAGGGTCAGCCCCAGCATTTT. As protein: CASSSRYREETKGQPQHF.

This rearrangement joins TRBV18 to TRBJ2-5; 9 positions agree with TRBD1. The J call is uncertain, as TRBJ2-7 better fits the DNA end. Germline V CDR1 and CDR2: KGHSH, LQKENI. The CDR3 sequence is 14 residues long. The CDR3 nucleotides are TGTGCCAGCTCACCGCCCGGACAGGGGTACGAGCAGTACTTC. It translates to CASSPPGQGYEQYF.

V and J are TRBV9 and TRBJ1-6; maybe TRBD1 (5 bases). The CDR3 is 16 residues long. The ends were cut back, 2 bases at V and 4 bases at J, with 13 bases in the middle. CDR1 SGDLS and CDR2 YYNGEE come from the germline V gene. The CDR3 here is CASSVRGQPYNSPLHF. CDR3 nucleotide sequence: TGTGCCAGCAGCGTTAGAGGACAACCTTATAATTCACCCCTCCACTTT.

CDR3 protein: CASNGGDRGQYAEAFF. The DNA for the CDR3 is TGCGCCAGCAACGGTGGGGACAGGGGTCAGTATGCTGAAGCTTTCTTT. The chain combines TRBV5-1 with TRBJ1-1, with 10 bases fitting TRBD1. Germline V gene lookup returns CDR1 SGHRS and CDR2 YFSETQ. J gave up 6 bases and V 6 bases, and 14 bases lay outside the gene matches. The CDR3 consists of 16 residues.

The chain couples TRBV2 to TRBJ2-3, with 8 bases lining up with TRBD2. The ends lost 11 bases at V and 3 bases at J; junction bases unmatched: 13. Germline-derived CDR1 and CDR2 are SNHLY and FYNNEI. The CDR3 extends over 15 amino acids. The CDR3, as DNA: TGTGCCGGCTCACCGGGACTAGTCGTAACAGATACGCAGTATTTT. Residues: CAGSPGLVVTDTQYF.

J is TRBJ2-3 and V is TRBV6-1, with 7 positions matching TRBD1. The V segment lost 6 bases and the J segment 5 bases; nucleotides outside the gene matches: 5. CDR1 MNHNS and CDR2 SASEGT come from the germline V gene. CDR3 length: 13 amino acids. CDR3 region: CASRPTGVDTQYF. As DNA, the CDR3 is TGTGCCAGCAGACCTACAGGGGTAGATACGCAGTATTTT.

This chain joins TRBV5-1 and TRBJ2-7, with no clear D. Germline assignment: CDR1 SGHRS and CDR2 YFSETQ. The CDR3 length is 14 residues. V shed 0 bases and J shed 0 bases, with 7 bases lying between them. DNA for the CDR3: TGCGCCAGCAGCTTGGCCCCTAGCTCCTACGAGCAGTACTTC. It specifies CASSLAPSSYEQYF.

J is TRBJ2-3 and V is TRBV6-6, with D maybe TRBD2 (6 bases). This CDR3 is built from 14 residues. Germline V gene sequence: CDR1 MNHNY, CDR2 SVGAGI (reference sequence). Trimming removed 6 bases from V and 0 bases from J, with 10 bases in between. The CDR3 sequence: CASSPGLSTDTQYF. CDR3 nucleotide sequence: TGTGCCAGCAGCCCGGGACTGAGCACAGATACGCAGTATTTT.

This chain joins TRBV7-9 and TRBJ1-1; TRBD1 agrees at 7 bases. Per germline, CDR1 SEHNR and CDR2 FQNEAQ (reference sequence). This CDR3 has 15 residues. The V gene end was trimmed by 3 bases and the J gene end by 0 bases; junction bases not matched to a gene: 4. The DNA of the CDR3 is TGTGCCAGCAGCTTCCGACAGGGATTGAACACTGAAGCTTTCTTT. Amino acids: CASSFRQGLNTEAFF.

V is TRBV28 and J is TRBJ2-5; tentatively, D is TRBD1 (6 bases). This CDR3 contains 14 residues. CDR1 and CDR2 from the germline V gene are MDHEN and SYDVKM. Trimming stripped 6 bases from V and 1 base from J, with 12 bases between. The CDR3 bases are TGTGCCAGCAGACAGAGACAGGTCCAAGAGACCCAGTACTTC. It is translated as CASRQRQVQETQYF.

The chain joins TRBV28 to TRBJ2-7, with D possibly being TRBD1 (6 bases). The V gene's germline CDR1 is MDHEN and CDR2 SYDVKM. The V gene lost 5 bases and the J gene lost 6 bases, with 14 bases spanning the gap. The CDR3 has 13 amino acids. The CDR3 here is CASSEAGDGEQYF. The CDR3 DNA is TGTGCCAGCAGTGAGGCAGGGGATGGCGAGCAGTACTTC.

The rearrangement uses TRBV4-3 and TRBJ2-7; TRBD2 agrees at 7 bases. Germline CDR1 LGHNA, CDR2 YSLEER. The CDR3 has 17 amino acids. Trimming at V came to 3 bases and at J to 7 bases, leaving 18 bases not matched to a gene. Written as DNA, the CDR3 is TGCGCCAGCAGCCAGGTAAACCTCGAGCGGGATGGTGGAGAGCAGTACTTC. It encodes CASSQVNLERDGGEQYF.

This sequence joins TRBV5-1 and TRBJ2-5, with D possibly being TRBD2 (6 bases). Germline V gene sequence: CDR1 SGHRS, CDR2 YFSETQ. Trimming removed 5 bases from V and 2 bases from J, with 10 bases in between. The length of the CDR3 is 13 residues. The CDR3: CASREGSQETQYF. In nucleotides, the CDR3 is TGCGCCAGCAGGGAGGGTTCTCAAGAGACCCAGTACTTC.

The chain couples TRBV6-6 to TRBJ2-2; no definite D call. Per germline, CDR1 MNHNY and CDR2 SVGAGI (reference sequence). The CDR3 length is 14 residues. The ends were cut back, 5 bases at V and 5 bases at J, with 12 bases in the middle. CDR3 residues: CASSLGSFTGELFF. For the CDR3, the DNA is TGTGCCAGCAGTCTGGGCAGTTTTACCGGGGAGCTGTTTTTT.

J is TRBJ2-1 and V is TRBV11-3, with 13 nucleotides matching TRBD2. The germline V gene encodes CDR1 SGHNT and CDR2 YENEEA. V was pared by 5 bases and J by 5 bases, with 6 bases of the junction left unmatched. The CDR3 loop spans 16 amino acids. CDR3 sequence: CASSGPGTSGDNEQFF. CDR3 in DNA: TGTGCCAGCAGCGGCCCCGGGACTAGCGGGGACAATGAGCAGTTCTTC.

This chain uses TRBV19 with TRBJ1-3, with D perhaps matching TRBD1 (5 bases). The CDR3 length is 14 residues. The V gene's germline CDR1 is LNHDA and CDR2 SQIVND (reference sequence). Trimming left V 7 bases short and J 4 bases short, with 14 bases between. This CDR3 reads CASTRTSPGNTIYF. The CDR3 region has the DNA TGTGCCAGTACCCGGACATCCCCCGGAAACACCATATATTTT.

The chain joins TRBV7-2 to TRBJ2-7, with D maybe TRBD2 (6 bases). The CDR3 totals 16 residues. The germline gives CDR1 SGHTA, CDR2 FQGNSA. The ends were cut back, 3 bases at V and 2 bases at J, with 17 bases in the middle. CDR3 bases: TGTGCCAGCAGCTTGGGGAGGTCGGGAGCCACCTACGAGCAGTACTTC. Its protein product is CASSLGRSGATYEQYF.

The CDR3 sequence is CASSLLGRGTGELFF. CDR3 DNA sequence: TGTGCCAGCAGCTTGTTGGGTCGGGGCACCGGGGAGCTGTTTTTT. The V gene is TRBV5-8, the J gene TRBJ2-2, with D maybe TRBD2 (5 bases). V lost 1 base and J lost 4, with 11 bases in between. The CDR3 covers 15 residues. Germline V gives CDR1 SGHTS, CDR2 YDEGEE.

V is TRBV5-6 and J is TRBJ2-1; 7 bases are a match to TRBD2. The V segment lost 4 bases and the J segment 8 bases; nucleotides outside the gene matches: 18. Germline V gives CDR1 SGHDT, CDR2 YYEEEE. CDR3 length: 17 residues. The CDR3 nucleotides are TGTGCCAGCAGCACTTGGGGAGGTAGGACTAGTGGGGATGAGCAGTTCTTC. Translated: CASSTWGGRTSGDEQFF.

The chain is built from TRBV30 and TRBJ2-1, with 12 bases identical to TRBD2. Germline values: CDR1 GTSNPN, CDR2 SVGIG (reference sequence). This CDR3 region has 15 residues. V was pared by 4 bases and J by 5 bases, with 6 bases of the junction left unmatched. The CDR3 bases are TGTGCCTGGATTCGACTAGCGGGAGCTCACAATGAGCAGTTCTTC. The encoded protein is CAWIRLAGAHNEQFF.

V gene TRBV6-5 combines with J gene TRBJ1-2, with 8 bases aligning to TRBD1. The trim removed 0 bases at V and 7 bases at J, leaving 4 bases unmatched. The CDR3 is made up of 14 amino acids. CDR1 is MNHEY, CDR2 SVGAGI, per germline. DNA for the CDR3: TGTGCCAGCAGTTACTCGGCAGGGGGCGTTGGCTACACCTTC. This encodes CASSYSAGGVGYTF.

This rearrangement joins TRBV11-2 to TRBJ2-7; TRBD1 matches at 8 bases. The length of the CDR3 is 17 residues. V shed 0 bases and J 0 bases; nucleotides not matched to a gene: 7. Germline CDR1 is SGHAT and CDR2 is FQNNGV. The CDR3, as DNA: TGTGCCAGCAGCTTAGATAAAGGACAGGGACGCTCCTACGAGCAGTACTTC. Protein sequence: CASSLDKGQGRSYEQYF.

The chain carries TRBV29-1 and TRBJ1-1; TRBD1 matches at 8 bases. The CDR3 length is 13 residues. Germline V gene lookup returns CDR1 SQVTM and CDR2 ANQGSEA. Unmatched junction bases numbered 5, after V lost 4 bases and J lost 4 bases. The CDR3 DNA reads TGCAGCGTTGTGGACAGGGTGGGCACTGAAGCTTTCTTT. It codes for CSVVDRVGTEAFF.